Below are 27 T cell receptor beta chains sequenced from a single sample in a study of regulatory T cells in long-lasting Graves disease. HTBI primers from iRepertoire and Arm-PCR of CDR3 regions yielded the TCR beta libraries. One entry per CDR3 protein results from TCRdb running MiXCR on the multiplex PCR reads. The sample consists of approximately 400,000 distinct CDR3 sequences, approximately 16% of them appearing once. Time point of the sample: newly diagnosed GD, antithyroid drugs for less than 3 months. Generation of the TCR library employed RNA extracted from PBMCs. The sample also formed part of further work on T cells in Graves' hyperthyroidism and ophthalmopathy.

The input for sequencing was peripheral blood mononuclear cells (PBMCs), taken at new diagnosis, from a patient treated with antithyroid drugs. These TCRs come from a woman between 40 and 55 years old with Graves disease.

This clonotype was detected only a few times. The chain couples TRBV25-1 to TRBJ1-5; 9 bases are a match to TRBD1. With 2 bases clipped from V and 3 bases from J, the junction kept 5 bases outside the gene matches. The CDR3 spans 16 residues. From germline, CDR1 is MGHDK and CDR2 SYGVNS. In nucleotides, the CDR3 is TGTGCCAGCAGTGAAGAGGGGACAGGGAACAATCAGCCCCAGCATTTT. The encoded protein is CASSEEGTGNNQPQHF.

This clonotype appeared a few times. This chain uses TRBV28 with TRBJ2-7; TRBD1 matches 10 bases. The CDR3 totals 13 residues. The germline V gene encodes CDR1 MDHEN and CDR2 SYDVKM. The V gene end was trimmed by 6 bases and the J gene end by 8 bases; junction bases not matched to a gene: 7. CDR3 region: CASSAGTGVKQYF. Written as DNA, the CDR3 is TGTGCCAGCAGCGCCGGGACAGGGGTGAAGCAGTACTTC.

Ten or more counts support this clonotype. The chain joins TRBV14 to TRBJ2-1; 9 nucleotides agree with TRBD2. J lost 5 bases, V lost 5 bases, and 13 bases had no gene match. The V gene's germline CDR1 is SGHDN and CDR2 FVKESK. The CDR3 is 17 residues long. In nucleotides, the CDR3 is TGTGCCAGCAGCGGTTTACAGACTAGCGGTTACCACAATGAGCAGTTCTTC. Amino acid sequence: CASSGLQTSGYHNEQFF.

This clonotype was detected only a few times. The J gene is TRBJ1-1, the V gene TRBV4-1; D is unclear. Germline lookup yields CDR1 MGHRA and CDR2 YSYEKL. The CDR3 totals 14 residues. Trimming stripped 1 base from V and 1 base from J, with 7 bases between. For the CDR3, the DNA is TGCGCCAGCAGCCAAGGGAGTTGGAACACTGAAGCTTTCTTT. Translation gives CASSQGSWNTEAFF.

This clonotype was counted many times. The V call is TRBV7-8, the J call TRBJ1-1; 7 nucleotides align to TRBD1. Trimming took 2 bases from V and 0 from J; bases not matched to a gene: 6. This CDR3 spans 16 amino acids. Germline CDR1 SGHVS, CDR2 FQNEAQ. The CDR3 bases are TGTGCCAGCAGCTTACGGACAGGACCCATGAACACTGAAGCTTTCTTT. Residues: CASSLRTGPMNTEAFF.

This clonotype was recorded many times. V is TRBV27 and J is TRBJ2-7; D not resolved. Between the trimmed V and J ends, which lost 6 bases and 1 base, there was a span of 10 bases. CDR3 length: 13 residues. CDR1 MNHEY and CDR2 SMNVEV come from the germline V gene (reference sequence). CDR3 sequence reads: CASRNTASYEQYF. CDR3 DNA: TGTGCCAGCAGAAATACAGCGTCCTACGAGCAGTACTTC.

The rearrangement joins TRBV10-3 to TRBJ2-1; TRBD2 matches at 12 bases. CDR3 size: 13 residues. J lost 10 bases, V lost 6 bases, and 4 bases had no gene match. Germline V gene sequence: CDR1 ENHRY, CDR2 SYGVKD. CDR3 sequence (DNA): TGTGCCATCAGGGCGCTAGCGGGGGGGGAGCAGTTCTTC. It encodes CAIRALAGGEQFF.

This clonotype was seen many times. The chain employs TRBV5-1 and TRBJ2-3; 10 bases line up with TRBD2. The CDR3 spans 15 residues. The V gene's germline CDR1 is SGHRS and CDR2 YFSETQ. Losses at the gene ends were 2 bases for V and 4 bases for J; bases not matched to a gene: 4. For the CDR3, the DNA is TGCGCCAGCAGCTTAACTAGCGGGGCCCCAGATACGCAGTATTTT. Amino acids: CASSLTSGAPDTQYF.

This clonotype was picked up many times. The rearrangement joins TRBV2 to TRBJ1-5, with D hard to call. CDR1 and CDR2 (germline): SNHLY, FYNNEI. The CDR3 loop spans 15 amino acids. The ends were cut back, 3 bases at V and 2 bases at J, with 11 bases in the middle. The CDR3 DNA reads TGTGCCAGCAGTGAGATTAATGGCGGCAATCAGCCCCAGCATTTT. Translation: CASSEINGGNQPQHF.

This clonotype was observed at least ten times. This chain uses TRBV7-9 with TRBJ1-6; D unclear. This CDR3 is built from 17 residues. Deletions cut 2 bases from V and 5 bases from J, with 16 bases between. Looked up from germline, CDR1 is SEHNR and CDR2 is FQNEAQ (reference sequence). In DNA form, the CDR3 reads TGTGCCAGCAGCTTACTTGGCAGCCGGGGAAATAATTCACCCCTCCACTTT. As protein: CASSLLGSRGNNSPLHF.

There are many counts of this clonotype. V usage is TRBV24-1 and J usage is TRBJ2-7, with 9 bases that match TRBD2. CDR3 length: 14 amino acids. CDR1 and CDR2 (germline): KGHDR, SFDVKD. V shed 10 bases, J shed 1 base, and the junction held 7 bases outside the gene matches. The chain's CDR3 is CATSSGTGSYEQYF. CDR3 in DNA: TGTGCCACTTCTAGCGGGACGGGTTCCTACGAGCAGTACTTC.

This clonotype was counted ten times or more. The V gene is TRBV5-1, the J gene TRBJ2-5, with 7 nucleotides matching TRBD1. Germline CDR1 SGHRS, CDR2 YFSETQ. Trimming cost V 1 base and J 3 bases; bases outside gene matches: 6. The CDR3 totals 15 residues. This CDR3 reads CASSLSGRGKETQYF. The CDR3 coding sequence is TGCGCCAGCAGCTTGTCGGGCAGGGGGAAAGAGACCCAGTACTTC.

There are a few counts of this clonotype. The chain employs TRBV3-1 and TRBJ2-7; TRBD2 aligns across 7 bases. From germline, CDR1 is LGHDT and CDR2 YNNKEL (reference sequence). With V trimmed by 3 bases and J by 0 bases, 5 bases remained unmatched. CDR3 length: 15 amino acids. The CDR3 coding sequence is TGTGCCAGCAGCCAGTCGGGAGGTCTCTCCTACGAGCAGTACTTC. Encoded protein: CASSQSGGLSYEQYF.

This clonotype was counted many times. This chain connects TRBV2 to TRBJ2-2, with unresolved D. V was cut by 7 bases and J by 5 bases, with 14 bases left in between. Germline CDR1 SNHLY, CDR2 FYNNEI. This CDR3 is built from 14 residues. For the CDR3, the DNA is TGTGCCAGCACCCGAGCAGGTCTTACCGGGGAGCTGTTTTTT. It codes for CASTRAGLTGELFF.

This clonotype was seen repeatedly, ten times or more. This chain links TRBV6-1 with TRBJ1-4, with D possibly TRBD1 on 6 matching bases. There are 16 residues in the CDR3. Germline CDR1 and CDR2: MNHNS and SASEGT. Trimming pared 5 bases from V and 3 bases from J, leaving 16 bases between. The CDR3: CASSSTLRTANEKLFF. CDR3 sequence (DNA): TGTGCCAGCAGTAGTACTCTTCGGACAGCTAATGAAAAACTGTTTTTT.

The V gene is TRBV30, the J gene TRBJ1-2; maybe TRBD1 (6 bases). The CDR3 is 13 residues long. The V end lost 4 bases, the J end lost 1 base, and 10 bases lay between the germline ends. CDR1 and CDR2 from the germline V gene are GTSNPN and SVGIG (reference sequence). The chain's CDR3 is CAWIGTSNYGYTF. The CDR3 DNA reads TGTGCCTGGATTGGGACAAGTAACTATGGCTACACCTTC.

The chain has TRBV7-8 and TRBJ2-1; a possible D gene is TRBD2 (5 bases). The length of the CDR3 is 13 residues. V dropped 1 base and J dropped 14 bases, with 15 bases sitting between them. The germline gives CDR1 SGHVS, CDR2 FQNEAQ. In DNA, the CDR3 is TGTGCCAGCAGCTTAGTCGTTAAGTCGGAGGAGTTCTTC. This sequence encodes CASSLVVKSEEFF.

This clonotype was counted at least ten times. CDR3 amino acids: CASSLIGSGMGTDTQYF. CDR3 DNA: TGCGCCAGCAGCTTAATCGGATCGGGGATGGGCACAGATACGCAGTATTTT. The V gene is TRBV5-1, the J gene TRBJ2-3, with D perhaps TRBD2 (5 bases). Trimming removed 2 bases at V and 1 base at J, with 17 bases between. The CDR3 runs to 17 residues. Germline CDR1 SGHRS, CDR2 YFSETQ. The full variable domain, rest sourced from reference TRBV5-1 and TRBJ2-3, is KAGVTQTPRYLIKTRGQQVTLSCSPISGHRSVSWYQQTPGQGLQFLFEYFSETQRNKGNFPGRFSGRQFSNSRSEMNVSTLELGDSALYLCASSLIGSGMGTDTQYFGPGTRLTVL.

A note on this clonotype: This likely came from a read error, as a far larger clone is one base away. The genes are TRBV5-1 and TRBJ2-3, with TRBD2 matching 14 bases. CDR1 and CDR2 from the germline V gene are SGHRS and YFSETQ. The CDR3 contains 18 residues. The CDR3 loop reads CASNVEGTSGSATDTQYF. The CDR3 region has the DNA TGTGCCAGCAACGTAGAGGGGACTAGCGGGAGTGCCACAGATACGCAGTATTTT.

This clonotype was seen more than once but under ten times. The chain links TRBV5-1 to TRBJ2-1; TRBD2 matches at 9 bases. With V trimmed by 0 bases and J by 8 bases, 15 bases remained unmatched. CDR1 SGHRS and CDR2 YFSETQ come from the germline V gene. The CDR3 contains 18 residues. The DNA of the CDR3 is TGCGCCAGCAGCTTGGACCCCCTCGGGGCGGGAGGGCCCCATGAGCAGTTCTTC. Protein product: CASSLDPLGAGGPHEQFF.

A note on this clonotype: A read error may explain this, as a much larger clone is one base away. CDR3 in DNA: TGTGTCAGCAGCCCCCGTCCGGGCCTAAAGCAGTATTTT. Residues: CVSSPRPGLKQYF. This sequence joins TRBV7-2 and TRBJ2-3; no firm D call. Per germline, CDR1 SGHTA and CDR2 FQGNSA. The CDR3 sequence is 13 residues long.

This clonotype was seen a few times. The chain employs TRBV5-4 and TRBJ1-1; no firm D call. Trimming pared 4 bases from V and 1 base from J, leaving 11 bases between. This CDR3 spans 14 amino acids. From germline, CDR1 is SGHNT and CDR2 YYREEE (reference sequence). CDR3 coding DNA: TGTGCCAGCAGCCAGGAACAACCGAACACTGAAGCTTTCTTT. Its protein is CASSQEQPNTEAFF.

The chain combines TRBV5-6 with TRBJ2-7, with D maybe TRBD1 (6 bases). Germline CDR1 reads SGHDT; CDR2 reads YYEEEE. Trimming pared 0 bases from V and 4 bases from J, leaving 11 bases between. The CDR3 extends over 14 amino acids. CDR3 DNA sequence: TGTGCCAGCAGCTTGGTAGGGACATTTTACGAGCAGTACTTC. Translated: CASSLVGTFYEQYF.

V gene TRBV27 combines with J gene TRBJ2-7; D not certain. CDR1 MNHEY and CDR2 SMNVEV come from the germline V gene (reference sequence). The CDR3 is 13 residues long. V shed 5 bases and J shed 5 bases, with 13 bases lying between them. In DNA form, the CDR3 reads TGTGCCAGCAGTCGAGAACATTTCCACGAGCAGTACTTC. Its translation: CASSREHFHEQYF.

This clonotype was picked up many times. CDR3 bases: TGTGCCAGCAGTCGTCGGGGCGGCGCGAACACCGGGGAGCTGTTTTTT. It is translated as CASSRRGGANTGELFF. This sequence joins TRBV25-1 and TRBJ2-2; TRBD1 or TRBD2 may be the D gene (5 bases each). CDR3 length equals 16 residues. The germline V and J ends were trimmed by 5 bases and 0 bases, with 13 bases remaining between them. Germline CDR1 reads MGHDK; CDR2 reads SYGVNS.

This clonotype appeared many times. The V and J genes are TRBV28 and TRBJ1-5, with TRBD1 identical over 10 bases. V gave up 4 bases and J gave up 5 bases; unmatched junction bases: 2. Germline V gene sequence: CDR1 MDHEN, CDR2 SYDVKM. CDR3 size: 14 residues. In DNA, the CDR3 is TGTGCCAGCAGTTACGGACAGGGGGATCAGCCCCAGCATTTT. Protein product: CASSYGQGDQPQHF.

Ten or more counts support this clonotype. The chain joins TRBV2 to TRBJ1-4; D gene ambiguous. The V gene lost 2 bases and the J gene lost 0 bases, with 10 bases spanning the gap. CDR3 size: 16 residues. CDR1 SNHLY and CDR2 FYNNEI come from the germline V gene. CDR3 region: CASSEPIGPTNEKLFF. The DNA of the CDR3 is TGTGCCAGCAGTGAACCAATCGGACCAACTAATGAAAAACTGTTTTTT.